The TCR beta chain under discussion was sequenced for a study of patients and donors after allogeneic stem cell transplantation. The CDR3 is made up of 12 amino acids. Germline V gene data show CDR1 as MNHEY and CDR2 as SVGEGT. Between the trimmed V and J ends, which lost 0 bases and 5 bases, there was a span of 5 bases. TCRdb reprocessed the RT-PCR reads with MiXCR, giving one entry per CDR3 protein. Of 110,000 or so distinct CDR3 sequences in the sample, 35% were seen once. The sequence was collected from a human donor who was either an allogeneic HSCT recipient or a stem cell or donor lymphocyte infusion donor (not recorded which). It is not recorded whose cells these are; they may come from a transplant donor. Sequenced sample: blood, either unsorted or a sorted T cell fraction (not recorded which). The chain joins TRBV6-2 or TRBV6-3 to TRBJ2-7; D gene unclear. CDR3 loop: CASSYSTDEQYF. The CDR3 DNA is TGTGCCAGCAGTTACTCCACGGACGAGCAGTACTTC.